This T cell receptor (beta chain) was identified during a study of T-cell reconstitution after alpha-beta-depleted transplantation in children. CDR3 size: 14 residues. The germline gives CDR1 DFQATT, CDR2 SNEGSKA (reference sequence). The V and J ends lost 0 bases and 4 bases respectively, with 12 bases between them. Unique molecular identifiers were incorporated into the prepared TCRbeta library. TCRdb processed the PCR reads anew with MiXCR; each CDR3 protein has one entry. Of 70,000 to 95,000 distinct CDR3 sequences listed, 9% to 15% are singletons. This clonotype was found many times. The sample consisted of PBMCs from the stem cell graft donor, taken from the stem cell graft. This chain connects TRBV20-1 to TRBJ1-2, with a tentative D call TRBD1 (5 bases). The sequence derives from a human donor who donated a stem cell graft to a child with inherited bone marrow failure. CDR3 bases: TGCAGTGCTAGAGATGGAGGGGCCAGCTATGGCTACACCTTC. The encoded protein is CSARDGGASYGYTF.